This passage covers 23 T cell receptor beta chains from one sample sequenced in a study of CD8+ T cells in alopecia areata. As to treatment: oral pan-JAK inhibitor, 5-10 mg twice daily. TCR sequencing used cDNA made by reverse transcription of extracted RNA. Method: immunoSEQ multiplex PCR; TCRdb's copy keeps in-frame clones and lacks some. The sample carries approximately 150,000 clones, 60% recorded once. Sample: CD4+ T cells sorted from blood, taken at week 24, from a patient treated with tofacitinib. These receptors all stem from a human donor with alopecia areata.

The gene calls are TRBV15 and TRBJ1-6; D possibly corresponds to TRBD1 (5 bases). V was pared by 4 bases and J by 9 bases, with 13 bases between. The length of the CDR3 is 14 residues. CDR1 and CDR2 (germline): LNHNV, YYDKDF (reference sequence). The CDR3 protein is CATSIGAVGSPLHF. The CDR3 DNA reads TGTGCCACCAGCATTGGGGCAGTCGGTTCACCCCTCCACTTT.

This clone was detected only a few times. This rearrangement joins TRBV27 to TRBJ1-5; TRBD1 aligns across 9 bases. The trim removed 10 bases at V and 7 bases at J, leaving 14 bases unmatched. Germline V gives CDR1 MNHEY, CDR2 SMNVEV (reference sequence). This CDR3 has 15 amino acids. In nucleotides, the CDR3 is TGTGCCACCATGATACAGGGGGCGCTTGGGCAGCCCCAGCATTTT. Translating gives CATMIQGALGQPQHF.

This chain's CDR3 is CASSLGGVHTEAFF. The CDR3 DNA follows: TGCGCCAGCAGCTTGGGTGGGGTTCACACTGAAGCTTTCTTT. This chain uses TRBV5-1 with TRBJ1-1; D gene unclear. The germline gives CDR1 SGHRS, CDR2 YFSETQ. CDR3 length: 14 residues. Deletions cut 0 bases from V and 3 bases from J, with 9 bases between.

The CDR3 is CASSVGGGLNTEAFF. In DNA, the CDR3 is TGTGCCAGCAGCGTAGGGGGAGGGTTGAACACTGAAGCTTTCTTT. The rearrangement uses TRBV9 and TRBJ1-1; D gene unclear. The CDR3 extends over 15 amino acids. V was trimmed by 0 bases and J by 0 bases, leaving 9 bases between them. CDR1 is SGDLS and CDR2 is YYNGEE in the germline V gene.

This rearrangement joins TRBV29-1 to TRBJ1-2; D perhaps matches TRBD1 (5 bases). CDR1 is SQVTM, CDR2 ANQGSEA, per germline. Trimming removed 4 bases at V and 7 bases at J, with 10 bases between. The CDR3 is 11 amino acids. The CDR3 DNA reads TGCAGCGTTGCATCAGGGCTTGGCTACACCTTC. The encoded protein is CSVASGLGYTF.

This rearrangement joins TRBV18 to TRBJ1-1; no clear D. The CDR3 length is 12 residues. V lost 3 bases and J 5 bases, leaving 7 bases between the germline ends. Germline V gene lookup returns CDR1 KGHSH and CDR2 LQKENI. The CDR3 reads CASSPTVTEAFF. Written as DNA, the CDR3 is TGTGCCAGCTCACCGACGGTGACTGAAGCTTTCTTT.

The CDR3, as DNA: TGTGCCAGTAGTATTCTGTGGGCAGGGTATGGCTACACCTTC. The encoded protein is CASSILWAGYGYTF. The rearrangement uses TRBV19 and TRBJ1-2, with a possible D match to TRBD1 (5 bases). The CDR3 sequence is 14 residues long. Germline V gene sequence: CDR1 LNHDA, CDR2 SQIVND (reference sequence). V dropped 3 bases and J dropped 5 bases, with 13 bases sitting between them.

This clone was observed a handful of times. The chain combines TRBV7-2 with TRBJ1-2; no firm D call. Germline lookup yields CDR1 SGHTA and CDR2 FQGNSA. V lost 0 bases and J lost 4, with 9 bases in between. The CDR3 totals 14 residues. In DNA form, the CDR3 reads TGTGCCAGCAGCTTAGCCGGGCAGACCTATGGCTACACCTTC. It translates to CASSLAGQTYGYTF.

V gene TRBV30 combines with J gene TRBJ1-2; 9 bases are a match to TRBD1. Trimming took 4 bases from V and 3 from J; bases not matched to a gene: 6. The CDR3 runs 14 residues. Germline V gives CDR1 GTSNPN, CDR2 SVGIG (reference sequence). The CDR3 DNA reads as TGTGCCTGGAAACAGGGGGCGTGGGACTATGGCTACACCTTC. This encodes CAWKQGAWDYGYTF.

The rearrangement joins TRBV5-1 to TRBJ2-7; D remains ambiguous. The CDR3 sequence is 14 residues long. Trimming cost V 3 bases and J 3 bases, with 13 bases left between them. Germline CDR1 and CDR2: SGHRS and YFSETQ. The CDR3 bases are TGCGCCAGCAGCTCGGAACAGCTACGCTACGAGCAGTACTTC. This sequence encodes CASSSEQLRYEQYF. Drawing the rest from reference TRBV5-1 and TRBJ2-7, the complete variable domain is KAGVTQTPRYLIKTRGQQVTLSCSPISGHRSVSWYQQTPGQGLQFLFEYFSETQRNKGNFPGRFSGRQFSNSRSEMNVSTLELGDSALYLCASSSEQLRYEQYFGPGTRLTVT.

The genes are TRBV18 and TRBJ1-5, with D hard to call. The CDR3 loop spans 15 amino acids. Germline V lookup: CDR1 KGHSH, CDR2 LQKENI. V lost 5 bases and J 5 bases, leaving 16 bases between the germline ends. CDR3: CASSFTRAKDQPQHF. DNA for the CDR3: TGTGCCAGCTCATTCACACGGGCAAAGGATCAGCCCCAGCATTTT.

This rearrangement joins TRBV19 to TRBJ1-5, with D possibly matching TRBD1 (5 bases). V was cut by 0 bases and J by 7 bases, with 10 bases left in between. Germline CDR1 LNHDA, CDR2 SQIVND (reference sequence). There are 14 residues in the CDR3. The CDR3 bases are TGTGCCAGTAGTATAGAGGAGGGACGGCAGCCCCAGCATTTT. Amino acids: CASSIEEGRQPQHF. Together with reference TRBV19 and TRBJ1-5, the CDR3 gives the full variable domain: DGGITQSPKYLFRKEGQNVTLSCEQNLNHDAMYWYRQDPGQGLRLIYYSQIVNDFQKGDIAEGYSVSREKKESFPLTVTSAQKNPTAFYLCASSIEEGRQPQHFGDGTRLSIL.

The chain is built from TRBV30 and TRBJ2-3; TRBD2 matches at 9 bases. Germline V gene sequence: CDR1 GTSNPN, CDR2 SVGIG (reference sequence). This CDR3 is 15 amino acids long. J gave up 1 base and V 3 bases, and 5 bases lay outside the gene matches. The CDR3 is CAWRKRGDGTDTQYF. DNA of the CDR3: TGTGCCTGGAGAAAGCGGGGGGATGGCACAGATACGCAGTATTTT.

The chain couples TRBV30 to TRBJ2-4, with D maybe TRBD2 (6 bases). V dropped 3 bases and J dropped 0 bases, with 12 bases sitting between them. The CDR3 consists of 15 residues. Germline CDR1 is GTSNPN and CDR2 is SVGIG (reference sequence). The CDR3 reads CAWSGGTLAKNIQYF. The CDR3 coding sequence is TGTGCCTGGAGCGGCGGGACCCTAGCCAAAAACATTCAGTACTTC.

This chain links TRBV29-1 with TRBJ2-3; D uncertain. V lost 4 bases to trimming and J lost 3 bases, with 11 bases between them. The length of the CDR3 is 13 residues. Germline V gene lookup returns CDR1 SQVTM and CDR2 ANQGSEA. CDR3 sequence: CSVAETLTDTQYF. The CDR3 DNA sequence: TGCAGCGTTGCCGAGACCTTGACAGATACGCAGTATTTT.

The chain has TRBV2 and TRBJ2-2; 11 bases line up with TRBD2. The germline V gene encodes CDR1 SNHLY and CDR2 FYNNEI. CDR3 size: 16 residues. The J segment lost 0 bases and the V segment lost 7 bases, leaving 4 bases of the junction unmatched. In nucleotides, the CDR3 is TGTGCCAGCACCAAACTAGCGGGGGCGAACACCGGGGAGCTGTTTTTT. Its protein is CASTKLAGANTGELFF.

The CDR3 here is CASSRTDSYEQYF. The CDR3 DNA reads as TGTGCCAGCAGCCGGACAGATTCCTACGAGCAGTACTTC. The rearrangement links TRBV7-8 to TRBJ2-7, with a weak D call TRBD1 (6 bases). With 5 bases removed from V and 1 base from J, the gap between germline ends came to 9 bases. This CDR3 is 13 amino acids long. CDR1 is SGHVS and CDR2 is FQNEAQ in the germline V gene.

This clone was detected once. The V and J genes are TRBV7-9 and TRBJ2-3; a possible D gene is TRBD1 (5 bases). The length of the CDR3 is 15 residues. V lost 2 bases and J lost 4, with 13 bases in between. Germline V gene lookup returns CDR1 SEHNR and CDR2 FQNEAQ (reference sequence). The CDR3 region has the DNA TGTGCCAGCAGCTTAAGTGGGCCACAGGCAGATACGCAGTATTTT. The encoded protein is CASSLSGPQADTQYF.

The chain recombines TRBV25-1 with TRBJ2-1; D not resolved. From germline, CDR1 is MGHDK and CDR2 SYGVNS. The CDR3 totals 13 residues. V was clipped by 5 bases and J by 2 bases, with 7 bases between them. Written as DNA, the CDR3 is TGTGCCAGCAGTCTCTGGGCCTACAATGAGCAGTTCTTC. Translation: CASSLWAYNEQFF.

The CDR3 DNA is TGCAGTGGCAACGGACTAGCTCAGGATGAGCAGTTCTTC. Translation gives CSGNGLAQDEQFF. The rearrangement joins TRBV29-1 to TRBJ2-1, with 8 positions matching TRBD2. Germline V gene sequence: CDR1 SQVTM, CDR2 ANQGSEA. This CDR3 spans 13 amino acids.

V usage is TRBV5-1 and J usage is TRBJ2-1, with no clear D. The V and J ends lost 0 bases and 4 bases respectively, with 5 bases between them. The CDR3 contains 13 residues. Looked up from germline, CDR1 is SGHRS and CDR2 is YFSETQ. The CDR3: CASSLAPYNEQFF. The CDR3 coding sequence is TGCGCCAGCAGCTTGGCCCCATACAATGAGCAGTTCTTC. The full variable domain, in which reference TRBV5-1 and TRBJ2-1 provide the parts outside the CDR3, is KAGVTQTPRYLIKTRGQQVTLSCSPISGHRSVSWYQQTPGQGLQFLFEYFSETQRNKGNFPGRFSGRQFSNSRSEMNVSTLELGDSALYLCASSLAPYNEQFFGPGTRLTVL.

The J gene is TRBJ2-3, the V gene TRBV29-1; no definite D call. This CDR3 is built from 13 residues. Trimming removed 6 bases from V and 5 bases from J, with 15 bases in between. Per germline, CDR1 SQVTM and CDR2 ANQGSEA. DNA for the CDR3: TGCAGCGTGGACCAGTTTTCGGGAGATACGCAGTATTTT. Its protein product is CSVDQFSGDTQYF.

This chain joins TRBV15 and TRBJ1-6; D gene ambiguous. Germline-derived CDR1 and CDR2 are LNHNV and YYDKDF (reference sequence). V lost 0 bases, J lost 10 bases, and 7 bases lay in between. The CDR3 has 13 residues. The DNA for the CDR3 is TGTGCCACCAGCAGAGATCGGTTGTCACCCCTCCACTTT. Its translation: CATSRDRLSPLHF.